This entry lists 19 T cell receptor beta chains sequenced from one sample in a study of CD8 T cells in ankylosing spondylitis. TCRdb recomputed calls from the 5' RACE reads with MiXCR, one row per CDR3 protein. The sample holds about 320,000 distinct CDR3 sequences, roughly 10% seen once. What was sequenced was blood, either unsorted or a sorted T cell fraction (not recorded which). The receptors originated from a female donor with ankylosing spondylitis or in good health (not recorded which).

This clonotype was counted between two and nine times. V is TRBV20-1 and J is TRBJ1-5; no firm D call. The V and J ends lost 6 bases and 4 bases respectively, with 10 bases between them. This CDR3 is 12 amino acids long. Germline CDR1 is DFQATT and CDR2 is SNEGSKA (reference sequence). CDR3 sequence (DNA): TGCAGTGCGCGGGCCTCTAATCAGCCCCAGCATTTT. Translation: CSARASNQPQHF.

This clonotype was counted at least ten times. V usage is TRBV9 and J usage is TRBJ2-5; D is uncertain. The CDR3 loop spans 15 amino acids. Trimming removed 0 bases from V and 2 bases from J, with 11 bases in between. Germline V gene data show CDR1 as SGDLS and CDR2 as YYNGEE. Here the CDR3 reads CASSVGIVTQETQYF. DNA of the CDR3: TGTGCCAGCAGCGTAGGAATAGTAACACAAGAGACCCAGTACTTC.

This clonotype was detected only a few times. V gene TRBV20-1 combines with J gene TRBJ1-1; D might be TRBD1 (5 bases). CDR1 is DFQATT, CDR2 SNEGSKA, per germline (reference sequence). V shed 1 base and J shed 10 bases, with 25 bases lying between them. CDR3 length equals 16 residues. Written as DNA, the CDR3 is TGCAGTGCTAGAGGAGGTATGAGGGGCTCCGATGTGGGAGCTTTCTTT. Its translation is CSARGGMRGSDVGAFF.

This rearrangement joins TRBV5-5 to TRBJ1-2, with unresolved D. The V and J ends lost 4 bases and 0 bases respectively, with 13 bases between them. In germline, CDR1 is SGHKS, CDR2 YYEKEE (reference sequence). The CDR3 is 15 amino acids. CDR3 bases: TGTGCCAGCAGCGCAGGACTCCTCGCTAACTATGGCTACACCTTC. This gives the protein CASSAGLLANYGYTF.

This clonotype was observed at least ten times. V is TRBV11-1 and J is TRBJ2-7; tentatively, D is TRBD2 (7 bases). CDR3 length: 15 residues. The V end was cut by 2 bases, the J end by 2 bases, with 13 bases between. From germline, CDR1 is SGHAT and CDR2 FQDESV (reference sequence). The CDR3 here is CASSLMRGTTYEQYF. DNA of the CDR3: TGTGCCAGCAGCTTAATGAGGGGGACTACCTACGAGCAGTACTTC.

This clonotype appeared many times. This rearrangement joins TRBV27 to TRBJ2-1, with a tentative D call TRBD1 (6 bases). This CDR3 region has 12 residues. The V end was cut by 4 bases, the J end by 11 bases, with 12 bases between. Germline CDR1 and CDR2: MNHEY and SMNVEV (reference sequence). The CDR3 bases are TGTGCCAGCAGTTCATACAGGGTCCAGCAGTTCTTC. Protein: CASSSYRVQQFF.

This clonotype was observed many times. The chain links TRBV20-1 to TRBJ1-2; D possibly corresponds to TRBD1 (6 bases). Germline V CDR1 and CDR2: DFQATT, SNEGSKA (reference sequence). The CDR3 has 16 amino acids. Between the trimmed V and J ends, which lost 5 bases and 0 bases, there was a span of 19 bases. The CDR3 is CSAPGGQLGANYGYTF. The CDR3 nucleotides read TGCAGTGCTCCCGGGGGACAACTGGGAGCTAACTATGGCTACACCTTC.

The chain recombines TRBV20-1 with TRBJ2-3; 7 bases agree with TRBD2. This CDR3 has 15 residues. V shed 5 bases, J shed 3 bases, and the junction held 11 bases outside the gene matches. The germline CDR1 and CDR2 sequences are DFQATT and SNEGSKA (reference sequence). The CDR3 here is CSAQSRTSSTDTQYF. CDR3 coding DNA: TGCAGTGCTCAATCCAGGACTAGTAGTACAGATACGCAGTATTTT.

In its sample, this clonotype was seen many times. This chain connects TRBV7-2 to TRBJ2-7; unclear D gene. This CDR3 is built from 15 residues. V was trimmed by 1 base and J by 0 bases, leaving 10 bases between them. Per germline, CDR1 SGHTA and CDR2 FQGNSA. The CDR3 is CASSLVVGYSYEQYF. The CDR3 nucleotides are TGTGCCAGCAGCTTAGTAGTGGGATACTCCTACGAGCAGTACTTC. The full variable domain, with the rest looked up from reference TRBV7-2 and TRBJ2-7, is GAGVSQSPSNKVTEKGKDVELRCDPISGHTALYWYRQSLGQGLEFLIYFQGNSAPDKSGLPSDRFSAERTGGSVSTLTIQRTQQEDSAVYLCASSLVVGYSYEQYFGPGTRLTVT.

This clonotype was detected many times. The chain links TRBV7-9 to TRBJ2-1; D might be TRBD2 (5 bases). Germline V gene sequence: CDR1 SEHNR, CDR2 FQNEAQ (reference sequence). V lost 6 bases and J 6 bases, leaving 9 bases between the germline ends. The CDR3 consists of 12 residues. CDR3 coding DNA: TGTGCCAGCAGGGCGCTAGCCAATGAGCAGTTCTTC. Translation gives CASRALANEQFF. Full variable domain (remainder filled in from reference TRBV7-9 and TRBJ2-1): DTGVSQNPRHKITKRGQNVTFRCDPISEHNRLYWYRQTLGQGPEFLTYFQNEAQLEKSRLLSDRFSAERPKGSFSTLEIQRTEQGDSAMYLCASRALANEQFFGPGTRLTVL.

This clonotype was seen only a few times. Here the CDR3 DNA reads TGTGCCAGCAGCCACCTGGGACTAGCGGAAGAGACCCAGTACTTC. This codes for CASSHLGLAEETQYF. The gene calls are TRBV3-1 and TRBJ2-5; 11 bases are a match to TRBD2. This CDR3 is built from 15 residues. V lost 3 bases and J lost 3; bases outside the gene matches: 3. Germline values: CDR1 LGHDT, CDR2 YNNKEL (reference sequence).

This clonotype turned up a few times. The rearrangement uses TRBV5-1 and TRBJ2-2; 8 bases map to TRBD1. V was pared by 4 bases and J by 2 bases, with 7 bases of the junction left unmatched. CDR3 length equals 16 residues. CDR1 is SGHRS and CDR2 is YFSETQ in the germline V gene. The chain's CDR3 is CASSRQGQDNTGELFF. The CDR3 DNA reads as TGCGCCAGCAGCCGCCAGGGACAGGATAACACCGGGGAGCTGTTTTTT.

Ten or more counts support this clonotype. The gene calls are TRBV7-9 and TRBJ1-1; D remains unclear. V was clipped by 7 bases and J by 4 bases, with 22 bases between them. Per germline, CDR1 SEHNR and CDR2 FQNEAQ (reference sequence). The CDR3 has 16 amino acids. CDR3 coding DNA: TGTGCCAGCAACCTCCTGGTTGACGGAGGGAGCACTGAAGCTTTCTTT. Its translation: CASNLLVDGGSTEAFF.

With regard to this clonotype: A clone one base away is much larger, so this may be a read error. This rearrangement joins TRBV28 to TRBJ2-5, with 7 bases that match TRBD1. CDR3 size: 15 residues. Germline CDR1 is MDHEN and CDR2 is SYDVKM. J gave up 5 bases and V 5 bases, and 11 bases lay outside the gene matches. The CDR3 loop reads CASSSPGQYEETQYF. CDR3 coding DNA: TGTGCCAGCAGTAGTCCGGGACAGTACGAGGAGACCCAGTACTTC.

Only a few counts were recorded for this clonotype. The V and J genes are TRBV7-2 and TRBJ1-2; no clear D gene. Germline CDR1 reads SGHTA; CDR2 reads FQGNSA. V dropped 5 bases and J dropped 6 bases, with 16 bases sitting between them. The CDR3 covers 14 residues. This CDR3 is CASSLSPLGDGYTF. DNA for the CDR3: TGTGCCAGCAGCCTAAGTCCCCTCGGAGATGGCTACACCTTC.

This clonotype was observed at least ten times. The J gene is TRBJ1-1, the V gene TRBV12-3 or TRBV12-4; D unresolved. V lost 6 bases and J lost 5, with 13 bases in between. The CDR3 has 13 amino acids. CDR3: CASSLELGTEAFF. The CDR3 nucleotides read TGTGCCAGCAGCCTCGAATTAGGGACTGAAGCTTTCTTT.

The V and J genes are TRBV6-6 and TRBJ2-7, with D possibly called TRBD1 or TRBD2 (5 bases each). CDR3 length: 11 amino acids. Trimming removed 8 bases at V and 3 bases at J, with 8 bases between. Looked up from germline, CDR1 is MNHNY and CDR2 is SVGAGI (reference sequence). The CDR3 coding sequence is TGTGCCAGCGGGGACGGCTACGAGCAGTACTTC. Protein product: CASGDGYEQYF.

This clonotype was observed many times. The chain combines TRBV10-3 with TRBJ2-1; 7 nucleotides line up with TRBD1. This CDR3 contains 15 residues. Trimming at V came to 6 bases and at J to 0 bases, leaving 5 bases not matched to a gene. Germline CDR1 is ENHRY and CDR2 is SYGVKD. Written as DNA, the CDR3 is TGTGCCATCAGGGCCGGGGACAGCTCCTACAATGAGCAGTTCTTC. This encodes CAIRAGDSSYNEQFF.

This clonotype was observed at least ten times. The chain recombines TRBV12-3 or TRBV12-4 with TRBJ1-5, with unresolved D. The CDR3 has 14 amino acids. V lost 2 bases to trimming and J lost 1 base, with 6 bases between them. In DNA, the CDR3 is TGTGCCAGCAGTTTATTAAGAAGCAATCAGCCCCAGCATTTT. It is translated as CASSLLRSNQPQHF.